The clone carrying this T cell receptor (beta chain) appeared many times. Its antigen remains unidentified. Germline assignment: CDR1 SGHVS and CDR2 FQNEAQ. The V and J ends lost 1 base and 0 bases respectively, with 4 bases between them. The CDR3 is 13 residues long. The data stem from a study of T cells after yellow fever vaccination. About the research overall: In the case of low-cell-number fractions, SMART-Seq v4 Ultra Low Input was used for preparation.

Whole-study findings and limits: Boosting was followed by the reappearance of most primary-vaccination clones (just under 98% CD4, under 90% CD8). A weaker but faster secondary response was observed, peaking on day 5 versus 15.

As TCR cDNA was made by 5'RACE template switching, a universal primer site and UMIs were added. One entry per CDR3 protein results from TCRdb running MiXCR on the 5' RACE reads. Here the sample spans around 100,000 distinct CDR3 sequences, roughly 8.9% being singletons. The sequence was collected from a young man who received the YFV17D yellow fever vaccine. This sample comprised CD8+ T cells sorted from PBMCs, obtained 45 days after the yellow fever booster vaccination. The chain couples TRBV7-8 to TRBJ2-7; D gene uncertain. This CDR3 is CASSLELSYEQYF. In nucleotides, the CDR3 is TGTGCCAGCAGCTTAGAGCTCTCCTACGAGCAGTACTTC. The entire variable domain, with the rest obtained from reference TRBV7-8 and TRBJ2-7, is as follows: GAGVSQSPRYKVAKRGQDVALRCDPISGHVSLFWYQQALGQGPEFLTYFQNEAQLDKSGLPSDRFFAERPEGSVSTLKIQRTQQEDSAVYLCASSLELSYEQYFGPGTRLTVT.